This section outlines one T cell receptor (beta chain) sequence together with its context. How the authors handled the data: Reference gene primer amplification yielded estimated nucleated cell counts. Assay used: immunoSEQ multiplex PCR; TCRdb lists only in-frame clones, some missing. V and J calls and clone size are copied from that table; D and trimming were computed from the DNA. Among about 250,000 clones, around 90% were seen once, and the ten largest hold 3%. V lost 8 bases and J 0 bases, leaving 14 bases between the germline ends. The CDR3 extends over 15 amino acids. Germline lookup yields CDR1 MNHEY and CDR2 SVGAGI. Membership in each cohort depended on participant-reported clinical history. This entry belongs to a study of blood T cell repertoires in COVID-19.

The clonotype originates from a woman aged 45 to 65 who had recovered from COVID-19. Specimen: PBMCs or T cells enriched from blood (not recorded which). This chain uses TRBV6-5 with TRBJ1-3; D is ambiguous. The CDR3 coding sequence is TGTGCCAGCGGAGACGGGTCGAGCTCTGGAAACACCATATATTTT. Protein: CASGDGSSSGNTIYF.